The TCR beta chain under discussion was sequenced for a study of response to subunit inactivated influenza vaccine. A single record per CDR3 protein comes from TCRdb applying MiXCR to the RT-PCR reads. The data hold hundreds of thousands of distinct CDR3 sequences, with over 25% observed a single time. The germline gives CDR1 ENHRY, CDR2 SYGVKD. CDR3 length: 16 amino acids. V shed 2 bases, J shed 5 bases, and the junction held 12 bases outside the gene matches. The table lists this clonotype with a few counts. The rearrangement joins TRBV10-3 to TRBJ2-7, with TRBD2 identical over 7 bases. Material: CD4+ T cells sorted from PBMCs, obtained 5 days after vaccination. This receptor was taken from a man aged 45-65 years who received an inactivated influenza vaccine. In DNA, the CDR3 is TGTGCCATCAGTGAGCCCCTAGGGGAGGGATGGGACGAGCAGTACTTC. Its translation: CAISEPLGEGWDEQYF.